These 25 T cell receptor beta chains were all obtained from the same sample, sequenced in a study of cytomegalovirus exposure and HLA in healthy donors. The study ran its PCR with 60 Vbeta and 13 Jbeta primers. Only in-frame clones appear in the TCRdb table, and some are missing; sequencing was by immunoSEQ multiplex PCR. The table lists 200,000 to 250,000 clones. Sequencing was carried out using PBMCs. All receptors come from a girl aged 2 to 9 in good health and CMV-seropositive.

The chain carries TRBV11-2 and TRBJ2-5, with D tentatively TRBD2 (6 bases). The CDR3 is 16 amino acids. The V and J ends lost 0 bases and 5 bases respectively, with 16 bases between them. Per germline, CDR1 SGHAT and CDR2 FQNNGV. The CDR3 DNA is TGTGCCAGCAGCTTAGATTTTTTTATCCGGGGGGAGACCCAGTACTTC. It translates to CASSLDFFIRGETQYF.

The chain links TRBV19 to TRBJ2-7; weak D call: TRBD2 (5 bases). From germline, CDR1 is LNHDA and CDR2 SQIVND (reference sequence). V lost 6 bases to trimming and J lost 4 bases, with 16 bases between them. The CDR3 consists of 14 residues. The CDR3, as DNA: TGTGCCAGTAGAGCGGAGTGGCCTCAATACGAGCAGTACTTC. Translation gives CASRAEWPQYEQYF.

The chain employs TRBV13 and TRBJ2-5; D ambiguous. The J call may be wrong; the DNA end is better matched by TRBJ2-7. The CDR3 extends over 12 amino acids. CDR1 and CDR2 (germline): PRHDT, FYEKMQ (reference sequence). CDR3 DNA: TGTGCCAGCAGCTTAAGTTACTACGAGCAGTACTTC. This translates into CASSLSYYEQYF.

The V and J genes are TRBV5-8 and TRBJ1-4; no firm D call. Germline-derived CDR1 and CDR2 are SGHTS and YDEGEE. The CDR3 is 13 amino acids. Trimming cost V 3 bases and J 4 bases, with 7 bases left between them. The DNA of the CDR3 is TGTGCCAGCAGCTACGGGTTTAATGAAAAACTGTTTTTT. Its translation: CASSYGFNEKLFF.

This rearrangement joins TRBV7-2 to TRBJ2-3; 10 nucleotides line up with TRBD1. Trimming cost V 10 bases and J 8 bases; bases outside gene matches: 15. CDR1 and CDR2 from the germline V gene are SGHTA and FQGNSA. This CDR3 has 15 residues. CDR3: CAIKPGQGSQSTQYF. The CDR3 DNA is TGTGCCATCAAACCGGGACAGGGGAGTCAAAGTACGCAGTATTTT. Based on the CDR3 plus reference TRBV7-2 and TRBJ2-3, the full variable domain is GAGVSQSPSNKVTEKGKDVELRCDPISGHTALYWYRQSLGQGLEFLIYFQGNSAPDKSGLPSDRFSAERTGGSVSTLTIQRTQQEDSAVYLCAIKPGQGSQSTQYFGPGTRLTVL.

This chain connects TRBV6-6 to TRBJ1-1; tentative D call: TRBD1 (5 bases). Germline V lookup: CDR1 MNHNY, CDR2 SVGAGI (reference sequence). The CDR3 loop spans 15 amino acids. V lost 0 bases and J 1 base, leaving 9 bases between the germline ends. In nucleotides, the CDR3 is TGTGCCAGCAGTTACTCGAGACAGCCGAACACTGAAGCTTTCTTT. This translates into CASSYSRQPNTEAFF.

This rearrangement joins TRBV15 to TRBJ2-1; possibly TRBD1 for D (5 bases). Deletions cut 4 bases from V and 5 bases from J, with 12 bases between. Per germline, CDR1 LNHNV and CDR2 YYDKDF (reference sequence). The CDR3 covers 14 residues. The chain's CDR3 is CATSTDQGNNEQFF. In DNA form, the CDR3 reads TGTGCCACCAGCACGGACCAGGGTAACAATGAGCAGTTCTTC.

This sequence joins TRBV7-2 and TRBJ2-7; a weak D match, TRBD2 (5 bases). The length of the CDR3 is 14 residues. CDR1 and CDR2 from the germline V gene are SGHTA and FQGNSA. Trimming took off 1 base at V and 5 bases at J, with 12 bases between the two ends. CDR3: CASSLDVGVDEQYF. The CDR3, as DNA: TGTGCCAGCAGCTTAGACGTGGGAGTGGACGAGCAGTACTTC.

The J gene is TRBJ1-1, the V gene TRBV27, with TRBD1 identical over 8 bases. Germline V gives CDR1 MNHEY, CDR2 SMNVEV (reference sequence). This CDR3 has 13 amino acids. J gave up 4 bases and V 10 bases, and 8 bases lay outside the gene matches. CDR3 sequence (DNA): TGTGCCACCGGCGACAGGGGACGCACTGAAGCTTTCTTT. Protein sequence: CATGDRGRTEAFF.

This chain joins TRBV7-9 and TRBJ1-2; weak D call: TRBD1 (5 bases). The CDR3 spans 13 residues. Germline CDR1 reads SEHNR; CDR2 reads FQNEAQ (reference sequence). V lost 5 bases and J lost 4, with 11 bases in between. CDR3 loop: CASSQDRAYGYTF. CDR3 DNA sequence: TGTGCCAGCAGCCAAGACAGAGCCTATGGCTACACCTTC.

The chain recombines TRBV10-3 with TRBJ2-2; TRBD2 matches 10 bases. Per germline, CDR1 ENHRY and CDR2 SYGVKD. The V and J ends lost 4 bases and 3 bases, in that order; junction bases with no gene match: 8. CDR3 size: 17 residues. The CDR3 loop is CAISGGTSGAHTGELFF. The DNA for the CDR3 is TGTGCCATCAGTGGGGGAACTAGCGGGGCGCACACCGGGGAGCTGTTTTTT.

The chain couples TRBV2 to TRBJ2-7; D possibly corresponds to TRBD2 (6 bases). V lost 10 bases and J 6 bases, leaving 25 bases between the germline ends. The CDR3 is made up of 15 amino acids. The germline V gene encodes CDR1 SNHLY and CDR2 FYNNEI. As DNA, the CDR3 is TGTGCCACCCTGGTGGCGGGAAGGAGGGTGTGCGAGCAGTACTTC. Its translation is CATLVAGRRVCEQYF.

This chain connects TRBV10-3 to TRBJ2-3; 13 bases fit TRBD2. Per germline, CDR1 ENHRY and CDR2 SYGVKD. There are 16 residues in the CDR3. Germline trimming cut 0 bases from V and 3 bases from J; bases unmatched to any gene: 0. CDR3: CAISESTSGRTDTQYF. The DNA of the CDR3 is TGTGCCATCAGTGAGTCGACTAGCGGGAGGACAGATACGCAGTATTTT.

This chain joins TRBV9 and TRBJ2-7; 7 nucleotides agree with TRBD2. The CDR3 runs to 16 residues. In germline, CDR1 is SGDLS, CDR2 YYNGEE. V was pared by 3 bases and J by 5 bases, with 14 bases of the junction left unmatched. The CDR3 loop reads CASSGVGGLEADEQYF. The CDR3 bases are TGTGCCAGCAGCGGGGTAGGTGGACTAGAGGCCGACGAGCAGTACTTC. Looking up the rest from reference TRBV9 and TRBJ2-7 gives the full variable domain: DSGVTQTPKHLITATGQRVTLRCSPRSGDLSVYWYQQSLDQGLQFLIQYYNGEERAKGNILERFSAQQFPDLHSELNLSSLELGDSALYFCASSGVGGLEADEQYFGPGTRLTVT.

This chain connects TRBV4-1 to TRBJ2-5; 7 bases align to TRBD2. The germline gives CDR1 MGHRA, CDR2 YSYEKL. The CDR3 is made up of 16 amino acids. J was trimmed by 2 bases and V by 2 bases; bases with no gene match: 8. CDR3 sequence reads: CASSQRTPGLQETQYF. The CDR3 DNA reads TGCGCCAGCAGCCAACGCACGCCGGGACTACAAGAGACCCAGTACTTC.

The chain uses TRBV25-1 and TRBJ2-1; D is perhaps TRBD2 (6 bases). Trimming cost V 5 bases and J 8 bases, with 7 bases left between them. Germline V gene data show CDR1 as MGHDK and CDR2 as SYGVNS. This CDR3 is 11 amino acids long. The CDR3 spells CASSWGDEQFF. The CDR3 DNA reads TGTGCCAGCAGTTGGGGGGATGAGCAGTTCTTC.

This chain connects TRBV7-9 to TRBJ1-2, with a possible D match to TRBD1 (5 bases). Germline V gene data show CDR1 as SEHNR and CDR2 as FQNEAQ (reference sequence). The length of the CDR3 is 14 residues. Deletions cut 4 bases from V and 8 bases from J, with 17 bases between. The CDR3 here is CASSSLTGVSGYTF. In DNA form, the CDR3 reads TGTGCCAGCAGCTCCCTCACGGGGGTGTCAGGCTACACCTTC.

The CDR3 sequence: CASSLVTSGYNEQFF. The CDR3 coding sequence is TGTGCCAGCAGCTTAGTGACTAGCGGATACAATGAGCAGTTCTTC. The rearrangement uses TRBV7-2 and TRBJ2-1; 9 bases agree with TRBD2. The CDR3 totals 15 residues. V lost 1 base to trimming and J lost 4 bases; unmatched junction nucleotides: 2. Germline assignment: CDR1 SGHTA and CDR2 FQGNSA.

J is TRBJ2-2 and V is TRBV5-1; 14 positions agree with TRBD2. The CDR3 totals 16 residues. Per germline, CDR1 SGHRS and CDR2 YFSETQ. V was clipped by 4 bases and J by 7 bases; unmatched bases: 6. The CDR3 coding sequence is TGCGCCAGCAGCCCGACTAGCGGGAGGGCCGACGGGGAGCTGTTTTTT. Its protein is CASSPTSGRADGELFF.

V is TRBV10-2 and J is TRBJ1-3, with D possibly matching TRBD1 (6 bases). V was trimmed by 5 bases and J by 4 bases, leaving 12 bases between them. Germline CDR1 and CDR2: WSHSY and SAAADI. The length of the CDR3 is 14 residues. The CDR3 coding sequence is TGCGCCAGCAGTCAAGGCACAGGGGGAAACACCATATATTTT. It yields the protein CASSQGTGGNTIYF.

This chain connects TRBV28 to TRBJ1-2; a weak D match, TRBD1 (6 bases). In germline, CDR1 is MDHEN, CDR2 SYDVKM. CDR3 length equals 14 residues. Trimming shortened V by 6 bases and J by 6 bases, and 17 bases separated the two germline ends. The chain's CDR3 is CASSEPGGTNGYTF. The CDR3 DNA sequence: TGTGCCAGCAGCGAACCCGGGGGGACAAATGGCTACACCTTC.

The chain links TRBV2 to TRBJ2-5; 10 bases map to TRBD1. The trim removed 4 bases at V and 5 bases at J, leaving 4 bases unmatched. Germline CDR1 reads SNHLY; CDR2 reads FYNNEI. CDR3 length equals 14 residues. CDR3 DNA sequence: TGTGCCAGCAGTGGGGACAGGGGCTGGGAGACCCAGTACTTC. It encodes CASSGDRGWETQYF.

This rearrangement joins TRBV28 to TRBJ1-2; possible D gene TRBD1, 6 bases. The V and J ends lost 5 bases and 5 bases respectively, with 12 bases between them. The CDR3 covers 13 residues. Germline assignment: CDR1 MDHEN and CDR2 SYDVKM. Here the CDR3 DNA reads TGTGCCAGCAGTCGGACAGAACTATATGGCTACACCTTC. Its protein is CASSRTELYGYTF.

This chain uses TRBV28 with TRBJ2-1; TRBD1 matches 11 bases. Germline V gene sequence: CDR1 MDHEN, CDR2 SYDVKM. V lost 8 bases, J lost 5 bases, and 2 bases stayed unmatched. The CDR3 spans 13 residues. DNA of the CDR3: TGTGCCAGCGCGGGACAGGGGGACAATGAGCAGTTCTTC. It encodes CASAGQGDNEQFF.

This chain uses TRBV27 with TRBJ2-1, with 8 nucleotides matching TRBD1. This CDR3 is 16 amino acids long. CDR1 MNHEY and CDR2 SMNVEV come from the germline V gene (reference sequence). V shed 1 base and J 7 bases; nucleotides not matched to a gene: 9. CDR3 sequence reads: CASSLLGQAMLNEQFF. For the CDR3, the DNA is TGTGCCAGCAGTTTATTGGGACAGGCCATGTTGAATGAGCAGTTCTTC.